Below, one TCR beta chain is given with its context. Its antigen is as yet unknown. Germline lookup yields CDR1 GTSNPN and CDR2 SVGIG (reference sequence). This CDR3 has 12 residues. With 4 bases removed from V and 8 bases from J, the gap between germline ends came to 9 bases. The immunoSEQ assay was v3.0, run at survey level. Here immunoSEQ multiplex PCR was the method, and the copy in TCRdb shows in-frame clones only, minus some. Of about 43,000 clones listed, about 89% were seen once; the top ten hold about 5%. There were roughly 0.9-11 million cryopreserved PBMC in the samples before DNA extraction. This record belongs to a study of long-term antiretroviral therapy in people with HIV. Findings of the study overall: Among HIV repertoires, CDR3 length ranges were narrower than those of controls.

The chain has TRBV30 and TRBJ1-6; D is uncertain. This TCR derives from a woman aged 45-65 years with HIV. The sample was unsorted PBMCs, taken 0.1 years before starting antiretroviral therapy. The DNA of the CDR3 is TGTGCCTGGATGAAAGGAGATTCACCCCTCCACTTT. This encodes CAWMKGDSPLHF.